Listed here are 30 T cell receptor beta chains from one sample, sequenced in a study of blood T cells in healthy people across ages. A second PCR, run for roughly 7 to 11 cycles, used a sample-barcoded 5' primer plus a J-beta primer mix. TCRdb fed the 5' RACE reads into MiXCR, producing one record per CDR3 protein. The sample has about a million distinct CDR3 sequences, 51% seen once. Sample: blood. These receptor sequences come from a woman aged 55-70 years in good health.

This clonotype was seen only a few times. CDR3 residues: CASSPFDRGAFGYTF. CDR3 sequence (DNA): TGTGCCAGCAGCCCGTTTGACAGGGGAGCTTTCGGCTACACCTTC. The chain links TRBV14 to TRBJ1-2, with 8 bases matching TRBD1. Germline V gives CDR1 SGHDN, CDR2 FVKESK. The CDR3 has 15 residues. V lost 4 bases to trimming and J lost 8 bases; unmatched junction nucleotides: 12.

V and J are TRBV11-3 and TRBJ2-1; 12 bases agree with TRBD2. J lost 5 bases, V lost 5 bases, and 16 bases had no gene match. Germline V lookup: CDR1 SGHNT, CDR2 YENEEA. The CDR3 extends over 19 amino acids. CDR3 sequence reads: CASSPTLIGRLAGDNEQFF. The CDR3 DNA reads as TGTGCCAGCAGCCCAACCTTAATCGGTAGACTAGCGGGAGACAATGAGCAGTTCTTC.

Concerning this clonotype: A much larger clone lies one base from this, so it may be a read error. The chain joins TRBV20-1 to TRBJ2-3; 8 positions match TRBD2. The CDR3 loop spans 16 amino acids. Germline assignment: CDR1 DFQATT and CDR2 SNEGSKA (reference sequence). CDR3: CSARDPGTSFTGTQYF. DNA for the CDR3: TGCAGTGCTAGAGATCCCGGGACTAGTTTCACAGGTACGCAGTATTTT.

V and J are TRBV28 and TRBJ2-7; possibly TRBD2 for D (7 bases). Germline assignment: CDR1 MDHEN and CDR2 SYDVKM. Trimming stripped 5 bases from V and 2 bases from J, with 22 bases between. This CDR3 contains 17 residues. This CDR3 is CASSRTQFGGGAYEQYF. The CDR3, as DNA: TGTGCCAGCAGTCGAACTCAATTCGGAGGGGGGGCCTACGAGCAGTACTTC.

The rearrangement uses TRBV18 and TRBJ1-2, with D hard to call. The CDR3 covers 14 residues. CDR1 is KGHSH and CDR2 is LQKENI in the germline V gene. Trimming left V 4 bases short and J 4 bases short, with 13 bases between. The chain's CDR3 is CASSHQEQPYGYTF. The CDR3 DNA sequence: TGTGCCAGCTCACACCAGGAACAGCCCTATGGCTACACCTTC.

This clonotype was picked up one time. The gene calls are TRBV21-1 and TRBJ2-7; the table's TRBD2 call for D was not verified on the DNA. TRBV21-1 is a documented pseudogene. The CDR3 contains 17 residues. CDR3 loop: CASSKVLLSGGGYEQYF. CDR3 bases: TGTGCCAGCAGCAAAGTTTTATTGTCTGGGGGAGGCTACGAGCAGTACTTC.

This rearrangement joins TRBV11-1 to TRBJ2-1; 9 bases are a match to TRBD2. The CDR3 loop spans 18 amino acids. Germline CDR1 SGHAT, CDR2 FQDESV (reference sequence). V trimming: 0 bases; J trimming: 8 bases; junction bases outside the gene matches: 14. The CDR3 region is CASSLARGGTSIRDEQFF. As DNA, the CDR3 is TGTGCCAGCAGCTTAGCGCGAGGCGGGACTAGCATTCGGGATGAGCAGTTCTTC.

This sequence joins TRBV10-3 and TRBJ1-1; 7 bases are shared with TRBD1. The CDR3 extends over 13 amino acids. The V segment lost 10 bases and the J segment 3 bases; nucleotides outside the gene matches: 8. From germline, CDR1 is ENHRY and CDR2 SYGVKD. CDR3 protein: CATAQGQHTEAFF. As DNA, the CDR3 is TGTGCCACCGCCCAGGGACAGCACACTGAAGCTTTCTTT.

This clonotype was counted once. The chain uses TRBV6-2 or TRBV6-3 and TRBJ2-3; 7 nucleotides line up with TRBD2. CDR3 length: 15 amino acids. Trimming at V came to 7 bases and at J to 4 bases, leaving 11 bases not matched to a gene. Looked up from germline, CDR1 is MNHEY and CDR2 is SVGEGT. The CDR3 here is CASIGRGRISDTQYF. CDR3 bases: TGTGCCAGCATAGGTCGCGGGAGAATATCAGATACGCAGTATTTT.

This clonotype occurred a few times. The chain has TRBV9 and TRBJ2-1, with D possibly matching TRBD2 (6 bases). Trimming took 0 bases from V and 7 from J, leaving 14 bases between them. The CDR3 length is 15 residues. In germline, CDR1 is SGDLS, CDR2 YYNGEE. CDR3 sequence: CASSVATGAWNEQFF. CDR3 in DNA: TGTGCCAGCAGCGTAGCAACGGGAGCGTGGAATGAGCAGTTCTTC.

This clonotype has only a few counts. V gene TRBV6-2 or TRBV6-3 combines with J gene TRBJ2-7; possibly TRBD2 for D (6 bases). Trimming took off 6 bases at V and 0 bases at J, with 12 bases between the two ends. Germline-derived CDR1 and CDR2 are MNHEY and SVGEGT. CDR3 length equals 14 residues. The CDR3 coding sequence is TGTGCCAGCAGAAGGGAGGCGAGCTCCTACGAGCAGTACTTC. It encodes CASRREASSYEQYF.

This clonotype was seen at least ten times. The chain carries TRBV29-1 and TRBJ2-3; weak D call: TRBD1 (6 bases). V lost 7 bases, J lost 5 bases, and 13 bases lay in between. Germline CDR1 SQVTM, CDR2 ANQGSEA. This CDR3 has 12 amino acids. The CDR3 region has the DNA TGCAGCGCCCAACGAGGGGGAGATACGCAGTATTTT. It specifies CSAQRGGDTQYF.

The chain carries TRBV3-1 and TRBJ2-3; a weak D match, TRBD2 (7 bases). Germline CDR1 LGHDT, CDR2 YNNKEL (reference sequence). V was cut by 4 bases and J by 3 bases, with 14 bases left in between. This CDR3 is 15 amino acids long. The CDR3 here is CASSRGRGKTDTQYF. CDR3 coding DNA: TGTGCCAGCAGCCGTGGGAGGGGGAAGACAGATACGCAGTATTTT.

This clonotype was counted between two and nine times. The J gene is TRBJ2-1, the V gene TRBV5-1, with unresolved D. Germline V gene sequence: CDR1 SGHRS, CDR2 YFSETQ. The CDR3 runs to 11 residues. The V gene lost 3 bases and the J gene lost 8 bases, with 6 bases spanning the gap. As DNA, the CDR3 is TGCGCCAGCAGCTCGCATGATGAGCAGTTCTTC. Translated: CASSSHDEQFF.

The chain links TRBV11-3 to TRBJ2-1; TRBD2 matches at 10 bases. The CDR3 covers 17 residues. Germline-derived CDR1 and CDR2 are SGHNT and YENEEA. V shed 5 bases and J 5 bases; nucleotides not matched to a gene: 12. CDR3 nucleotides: TGTGCCAGCAGCCCAAGGACTAGCGGAGGGAGGAACAATGAGCAGTTCTTC. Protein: CASSPRTSGGRNNEQFF.

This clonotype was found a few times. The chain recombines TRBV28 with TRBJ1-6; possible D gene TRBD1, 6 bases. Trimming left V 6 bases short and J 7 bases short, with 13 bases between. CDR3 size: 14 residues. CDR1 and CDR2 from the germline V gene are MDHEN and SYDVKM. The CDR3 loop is CASSTGHGNSPLHF. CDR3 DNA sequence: TGTGCCAGCAGCACGGGACATGGGAATTCACCCCTCCACTTT.

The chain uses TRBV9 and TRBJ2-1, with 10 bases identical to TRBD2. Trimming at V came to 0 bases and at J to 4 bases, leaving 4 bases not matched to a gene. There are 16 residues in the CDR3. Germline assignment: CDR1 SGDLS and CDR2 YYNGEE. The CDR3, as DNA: TGTGCCAGCAGCGTAGAAGGGACTAGCGTTTACAATGAGCAGTTCTTC. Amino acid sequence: CASSVEGTSVYNEQFF.

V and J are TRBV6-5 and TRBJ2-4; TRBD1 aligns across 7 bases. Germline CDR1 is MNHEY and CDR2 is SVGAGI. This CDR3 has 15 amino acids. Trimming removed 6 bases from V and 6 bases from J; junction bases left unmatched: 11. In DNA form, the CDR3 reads TGTGCCAGCAGGCGACAGGGTAGGGCCGGAAACATTCAGTACTTC. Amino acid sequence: CASRRQGRAGNIQYF.

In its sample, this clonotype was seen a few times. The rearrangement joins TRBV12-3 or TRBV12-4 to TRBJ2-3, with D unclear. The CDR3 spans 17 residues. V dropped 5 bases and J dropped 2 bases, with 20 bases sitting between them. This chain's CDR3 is CASSAPARAPYTDTQYF. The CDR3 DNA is TGTGCCAGCAGTGCCCCAGCTAGGGCACCCTACACAGATACGCAGTATTTT.

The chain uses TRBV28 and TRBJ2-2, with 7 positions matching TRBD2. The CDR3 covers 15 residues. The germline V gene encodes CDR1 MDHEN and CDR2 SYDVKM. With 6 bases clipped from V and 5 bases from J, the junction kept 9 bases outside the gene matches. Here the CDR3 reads CASSPPRGGTGELFF. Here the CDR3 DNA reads TGTGCCAGCAGCCCTCCGCGCGGGGGAACCGGGGAGCTGTTTTTT.

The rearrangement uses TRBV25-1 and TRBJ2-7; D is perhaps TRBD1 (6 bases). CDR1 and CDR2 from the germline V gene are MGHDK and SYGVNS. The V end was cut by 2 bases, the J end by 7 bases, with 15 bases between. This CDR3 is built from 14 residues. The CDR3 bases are TGTGCCAGCAGTGAAGCAGGGGATACCTCTGAGCAGTACTTC. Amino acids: CASSEAGDTSEQYF.

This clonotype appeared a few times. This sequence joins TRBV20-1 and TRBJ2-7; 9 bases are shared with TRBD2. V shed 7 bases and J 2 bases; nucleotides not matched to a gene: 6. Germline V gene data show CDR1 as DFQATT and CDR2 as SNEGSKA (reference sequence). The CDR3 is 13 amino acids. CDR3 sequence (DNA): TGCAGTGTCCCAGGACTAGCGACCTACGAGCAGTACTTC. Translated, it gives CSVPGLATYEQYF.

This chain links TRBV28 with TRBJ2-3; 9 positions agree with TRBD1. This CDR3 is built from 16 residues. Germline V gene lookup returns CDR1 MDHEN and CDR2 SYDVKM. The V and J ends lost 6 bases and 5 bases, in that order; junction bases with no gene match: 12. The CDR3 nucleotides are TGTGCCAGCAGACCAACGGGGACAGGGAGGGTAGATACGCAGTATTTT. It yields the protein CASRPTGTGRVDTQYF. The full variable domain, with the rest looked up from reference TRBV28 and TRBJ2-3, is DVKVTQSSRYLVKRTGEKVFLECVQDMDHENMFWYRQDPGLGLRLIYFSYDVKMKEKGDIPEGYSVSREKKERFSLILESASTNQTSMYLCASRPTGTGRVDTQYFGPGTRLTVL.

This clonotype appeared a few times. CDR3 protein: CSVERGRGETQYF. CDR3 in DNA: TGCAGCGTTGAAAGGGGAAGGGGGGAGACCCAGTACTTC. This chain connects TRBV29-1 to TRBJ2-5; D is possibly TRBD1 (6 bases). V lost 2 bases and J lost 5, with 12 bases in between. Germline CDR1 and CDR2: SQVTM and ANQGSEA. The CDR3 totals 13 residues.

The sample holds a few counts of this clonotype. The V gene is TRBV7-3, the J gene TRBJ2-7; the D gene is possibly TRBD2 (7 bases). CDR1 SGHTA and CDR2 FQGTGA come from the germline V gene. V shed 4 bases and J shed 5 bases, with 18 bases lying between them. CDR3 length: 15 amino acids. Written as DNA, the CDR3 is TGTGCCAGCAGCTATGAAAGAAGGGGGGGTAACGAGCAGTACTTC. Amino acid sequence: CASSYERRGGNEQYF. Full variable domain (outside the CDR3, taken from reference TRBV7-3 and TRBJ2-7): GAGVSQTPSNKVTEKGKYVELRCDPISGHTALYWYRQSLGQGPEFLIYFQGTGAADDSGLPNDRFFAVRPEGSVSTLKIQRTERGDSAVYLCASSYERRGGNEQYFGPGTRLTVT.

The CDR3 protein is CASSFRDLGTSARQEQYF. The CDR3, as DNA: TGTGCCAGCAGCTTTCGGGACCTAGGGACTAGCGCGCGACAGGAGCAGTACTTC. V is TRBV7-2 and J is TRBJ2-5; the match to TRBD2 covers 10 bases. CDR3 size: 18 residues. The V segment lost 3 bases and the J segment 11 bases; nucleotides outside the gene matches: 21. Germline V CDR1 and CDR2: SGHTA, FQGNSA.

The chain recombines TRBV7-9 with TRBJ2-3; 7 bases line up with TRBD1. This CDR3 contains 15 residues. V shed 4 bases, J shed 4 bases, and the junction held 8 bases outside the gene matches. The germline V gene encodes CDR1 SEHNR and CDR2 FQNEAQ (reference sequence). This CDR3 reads CASSSATGHPDTQYF. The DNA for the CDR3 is TGTGCCAGCAGCTCCGCGACAGGGCATCCAGATACGCAGTATTTT.

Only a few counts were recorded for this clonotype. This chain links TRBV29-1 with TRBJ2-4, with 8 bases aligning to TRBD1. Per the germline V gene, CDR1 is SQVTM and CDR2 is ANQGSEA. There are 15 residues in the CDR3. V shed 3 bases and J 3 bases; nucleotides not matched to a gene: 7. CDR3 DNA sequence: TGCAGCGTTGACGGGACAGGCGAAGGCAAAAACATTCAGTACTTC. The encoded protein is CSVDGTGEGKNIQYF.

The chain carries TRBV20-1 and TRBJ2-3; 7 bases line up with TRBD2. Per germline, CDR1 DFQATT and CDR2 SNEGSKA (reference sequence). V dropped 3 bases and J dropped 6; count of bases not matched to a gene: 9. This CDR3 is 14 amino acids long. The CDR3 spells CSASRREGGDTQYF. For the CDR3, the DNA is TGCAGTGCTAGCAGGAGGGAGGGAGGGGATACGCAGTATTTT.

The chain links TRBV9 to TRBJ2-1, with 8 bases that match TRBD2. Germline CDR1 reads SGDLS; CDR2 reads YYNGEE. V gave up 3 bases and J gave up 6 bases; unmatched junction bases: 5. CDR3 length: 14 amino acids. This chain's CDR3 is CASSGGRPTNEQFF. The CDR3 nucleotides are TGTGCCAGCAGCGGCGGGAGGCCCACCAATGAGCAGTTCTTC.